Presented here are 30 T cell receptor beta chains from one specimen sequenced in a study of T cells in Graves' hyperthyroidism and ophthalmopathy (dated 2019 in TCRdb). Library prep was done by multiplex PCR. The run used an Illumina HiSeq 2000. The TCR beta CDR3 regions were amplified from RNA transcripts. The TCR CDR3 was subjected to a first round of RT-PCR using the HTBI primer set and the Qiagen OneStep RT-PCR kit. TCRdb took the public reads, trimmed them with fastp at Q25, ran MiXCR for clone calling and kept in-frame beta chains. Identical CDR3 protein sequences are pooled into one entry, listed with their most common genes and DNA. For this sample the table gives about 560,000 distinct CDR3 sequences, of which around 17% were detected only once. 18% of the sample lies in the top ten. Sample: blood. The receptors stem from a woman younger than 30 with Graves' hyperthyroidism.

The chain has TRBV9 and TRBJ2-2; TRBD2 aligns across 9 bases. The trim removed 0 bases at V and 3 bases at J, leaving 12 bases unmatched. CDR3 length: 19 residues. Germline CDR1 is SGDLS and CDR2 is YYNGEE. Written as DNA, the CDR3 is TGTGCCAGCAGCGTAGGGGGCGGGAGGGCCAGACGAGACACCGGGGAGCTGTTTTTT. Protein: CASSVGGGRARRDTGELFF.

As to this clonotype: A single base separates this from a much larger clone, so it may be a read error. The chain recombines TRBV3-1 with TRBJ1-3; D is uncertain. Germline V gives CDR1 LGHDT, CDR2 YNNKEL (reference sequence). This CDR3 has 15 amino acids. CDR3 coding DNA: TGTGCCAGCAGCCACGGACTAGGAAAAGGAAACACCATATCTTTT. This sequence encodes CASSHGLGKGNTISF.

This clonotype was observed many times. The V and J genes are TRBV18 and TRBJ2-1, with 7 bases matching TRBD2. Germline V CDR1 and CDR2: KGHSH, LQKENI. This CDR3 region has 16 residues. Trimming removed 2 bases from V and 6 bases from J; junction bases left unmatched: 10. The CDR3, as DNA: TGTGCCAGCTCACCAAAGTCGTGGGAGGGGAGCAATGAGCAGTTCTTC. It specifies CASSPKSWEGSNEQFF.

This clonotype was detected many times. The rearrangement uses TRBV2 and TRBJ2-1; 9 nucleotides match TRBD2. The CDR3 totals 18 residues. The V gene end was trimmed by 0 bases and the J gene end by 4 bases; junction bases not matched to a gene: 10. The germline V gene encodes CDR1 SNHLY and CDR2 FYNNEI. The chain's CDR3 is CASSEARIKAGGYNEQFF. The CDR3 DNA reads as TGTGCCAGCAGTGAAGCGAGGATAAAGGCGGGAGGGTACAATGAGCAGTTCTTC. The full variable domain, rest sourced from reference TRBV2 and TRBJ2-1, is EPEVTQTPSHQVTQMGQEVILRCVPISNHLYFYWYRQILGQKVEFLVSFYNNEISEKSEIFDDQFSVERPDGSNFTLKIRSTKLEDSAMYFCASSEARIKAGGYNEQFFGPGTRLTVL.

The chain carries TRBV9 and TRBJ2-3; the match to TRBD2 covers 11 bases. Trimming at V came to 0 bases and at J to 3 bases, leaving 3 bases not matched to a gene. The CDR3 covers 16 residues. The V gene's germline CDR1 is SGDLS and CDR2 YYNGEE. This chain's CDR3 is CASSVGVAGGTDTQYF. In nucleotides, the CDR3 is TGTGCCAGCAGCGTAGGGGTAGCGGGGGGGACAGATACGCAGTATTTT.

Here the CDR3 reads CASSVVPGQNSYEQYF. CDR3 nucleotides: TGTGCCAGCAGTGTAGTTCCGGGACAGAACTCCTACGAGCAGTACTTC. V usage is TRBV6-1 and J usage is TRBJ2-7; 7 bases match TRBD1. The CDR3 spans 16 residues. Losses at the gene ends were 4 bases for V and 0 bases for J; bases not matched to a gene: 9. CDR1 and CDR2 (germline): MNHNS, SASEGT.

Here the CDR3 reads CASAPQLGGANVLTF. In DNA, the CDR3 is TGTGCCAGCGCCCCTCAGTTGGGAGGGGCCAACGTCCTGACTTTC. V is TRBV2 and J is TRBJ2-6; D gene ambiguous. The CDR3 is 15 residues long. The germline V and J ends were trimmed by 8 bases and 4 bases, with 15 bases remaining between them. From germline, CDR1 is SNHLY and CDR2 FYNNEI.

This clonotype occurred a few times. V is TRBV6-1 and J is TRBJ2-7, with D uncertain. The CDR3 has 12 residues. Deletions cut 11 bases from V and 4 bases from J, with 15 bases between. In germline, CDR1 is MNHNS, CDR2 SASEGT. CDR3 in amino acids: CAGRSLTYEQYF. CDR3 DNA: TGTGCCGGCCGCTCCCTCACTTACGAGCAGTACTTC.

This clonotype came up a few times. This could be a read error, since a much larger clone is one nucleotide away. CDR3 in amino acids: CASSLDLWGLGRSSPLHF. CDR3 coding DNA: TGTGCCAGCAGCTTAGATTTATGGGGATTGGGTCGCAGTTCACCCCTCCACTTT. The chain employs TRBV7-2 and TRBJ1-6; no firm D call. The CDR3 loop spans 18 amino acids. The V gene lost 1 base and the J gene lost 9 bases, with 22 bases spanning the gap. CDR1 and CDR2 (germline): SGHTA, FQGNSA.

Only a few counts were recorded for this clonotype. The chain couples TRBV6-1 to TRBJ1-4; a possible D gene is TRBD1 (6 bases). Germline V gives CDR1 MNHNS, CDR2 SASEGT. Trimming took off 4 bases at V and 2 bases at J, with 17 bases between the two ends. This CDR3 comprises 17 residues. Written as DNA, the CDR3 is TGTGCCAGCAGTGGACTGACAGGCGGGAATACTAATGAAAAACTGTTTTTT. Its translation: CASSGLTGGNTNEKLFF.

This clonotype was found many times. The chain recombines TRBV3-1 with TRBJ1-1, with D unclear. V dropped 4 bases and J dropped 4 bases, with 16 bases sitting between them. This CDR3 spans 15 amino acids. Germline lookup yields CDR1 LGHDT and CDR2 YNNKEL (reference sequence). The CDR3 protein is CASSLLATGSTEAFF. CDR3 nucleotide sequence: TGTGCCAGCAGCCTCCTCGCGACGGGGTCCACTGAAGCTTTCTTT.

The V call is TRBV28, the J call TRBJ2-1; tentatively, D is TRBD1 or TRBD2 (5 bases each). The CDR3 spans 16 residues. Trimming took off 5 bases at V and 5 bases at J, with 19 bases between the two ends. Per the germline V gene, CDR1 is MDHEN and CDR2 is SYDVKM. The CDR3, as DNA: TGTGCCAGCAGTCCCCCAACGGCCGGGACGGACAATGAGCAGTTCTTC. Its translation: CASSPPTAGTDNEQFF.

As concerns this clonotype: This may come from a read error, since a much larger clone is one base off. The chain links TRBV5-1 to TRBJ1-2; D remains unclear. Germline-derived CDR1 and CDR2 are SGHRS and YFSETQ. The CDR3 consists of 15 residues. The chain's CDR3 is CASSLEPVGNYGSTF. The CDR3, as DNA: TGCGCCAGCAGCTTGGAACCAGTCGGTAACTATGGCTCCACCTTC.

This clonotype was seen a handful of times. The chain recombines TRBV4-2 with TRBJ1-5; the D gene is possibly TRBD1 (6 bases). Trimming pared 5 bases from V and 3 bases from J, leaving 11 bases between. The CDR3 covers 14 residues. Germline V lookup: CDR1 LGHNA, CDR2 YNFKEQ. The CDR3 DNA sequence: TGTGCCAGCAGCACCGGACAGAACAATCAGCCCCAGCATTTT. Translation: CASSTGQNNQPQHF.

This clonotype came up a few times. The genes are TRBV27 and TRBJ2-2; D is perhaps TRBD1 (5 bases). There are 15 residues in the CDR3. Germline CDR1 MNHEY, CDR2 SMNVEV (reference sequence). Trimming stripped 4 bases from V and 5 bases from J, with 14 bases between. The CDR3 loop reads CASSWWGRGTGELFF. The CDR3 coding sequence is TGTGCCAGCAGTTGGTGGGGAAGGGGTACCGGGGAGCTGTTTTTT.

This clonotype turned up a few times. This chain's CDR3 is CASSFRSGARLYGYTF. Here the CDR3 DNA reads TGTGCCAGCAGCTTTCGATCCGGGGCCCGCCTTTATGGCTACACCTTC. The chain links TRBV7-2 to TRBJ1-2, with a weak D call TRBD1 (5 bases). Germline CDR1 SGHTA, CDR2 FQGNSA. The ends were cut back, 3 bases at V and 5 bases at J, with 19 bases in the middle. This CDR3 is 16 amino acids long.

This clonotype was recorded many times. The chain couples TRBV2 to TRBJ2-7; 11 nucleotides align to TRBD2. V dropped 4 bases and J dropped 9; count of bases not matched to a gene: 8. The CDR3 runs 14 residues. Germline CDR1 is SNHLY and CDR2 is FYNNEI. The CDR3 nucleotides read TGTGCCAGCAGTGGACTAGCGGGGAGCCCAAGGCAGTACTTC. It is translated as CASSGLAGSPRQYF.

This clonotype was counted at least ten times. This chain connects TRBV7-8 to TRBJ1-1; perhaps TRBD1 as D (5 bases). The germline V gene encodes CDR1 SGHVS and CDR2 FQNEAQ. V lost 1 base and J lost 1, with 10 bases in between. The CDR3 covers 15 residues. The CDR3 region has the DNA TGTGCCAGCAGCTTAGGAGCAGGGACGAACACTGAAGCTTTCTTT. Translating it yields CASSLGAGTNTEAFF.

V and J are TRBV7-9 and TRBJ1-5, with 7 positions matching TRBD1. The CDR3 has 15 residues. Germline CDR1 reads SEHNR; CDR2 reads FQNEAQ (reference sequence). V lost 5 bases and J lost 9; bases outside the gene matches: 13. In DNA form, the CDR3 reads TGTGCCAGCAGCCTCTCGGGACAGCGCGATAGGCCCCAGCATTTT. The encoded protein is CASSLSGQRDRPQHF.

This clonotype appeared many times. This sequence joins TRBV11-1 and TRBJ2-1, with 8 bases fitting TRBD1. The CDR3 covers 15 residues. V was pared by 5 bases and J by 3 bases, with 6 bases of the junction left unmatched. Per germline, CDR1 SGHAT and CDR2 FQDESV (reference sequence). The CDR3: CASSRDRGLYNEQFF. DNA of the CDR3: TGTGCCAGCAGCAGAGACAGGGGACTCTACAATGAGCAGTTCTTC.

This clonotype was counted only a few times. The chain joins TRBV20-1 to TRBJ1-5; TRBD1 might be the D (5 bases). From germline, CDR1 is DFQATT and CDR2 SNEGSKA (reference sequence). The CDR3 loop spans 15 amino acids. V dropped 1 base and J dropped 1 base, with 11 bases sitting between them. The CDR3 protein is CSARVGGASNQPQHF. Here the CDR3 DNA reads TGCAGTGCTAGAGTGGGAGGGGCCAGCAATCAGCCCCAGCATTTT.

This clonotype was found many times. The rearrangement joins TRBV7-9 to TRBJ2-6; TRBD2 agrees at 7 bases. In germline, CDR1 is SEHNR, CDR2 FQNEAQ (reference sequence). The V and J ends lost 5 bases and 0 bases, in that order; junction bases with no gene match: 13. The CDR3 extends over 19 amino acids. DNA for the CDR3: TGTGCCAGCAGCCCCGGCGGGGGTCGAGGTAGCTCTGGGGCCAACGTCCTGACTTTC. This sequence encodes CASSPGGGRGSSGANVLTF. Full variable domain (outside the CDR3, taken from reference TRBV7-9 and TRBJ2-6): DTGVSQNPRHKITKRGQNVTFRCDPISEHNRLYWYRQTLGQGPEFLTYFQNEAQLEKSRLLSDRFSAERPKGSFSTLEIQRTEQGDSAMYLCASSPGGGRGSSGANVLTFGAGSRLTVL.

This CDR3 reads CASGSIRTGELFF. CDR3 in DNA: TGTGCCAGCGGCAGCATTAGGACCGGGGAGCTGTTTTTT. This rearrangement joins TRBV7-3 to TRBJ2-2; D gene unclear. There are 13 residues in the CDR3. V was shortened by 8 bases and J by 5 bases, with 12 bases between the two germline ends. CDR1 SGHTA and CDR2 FQGTGA come from the germline V gene.

This clonotype was seen more than once but under ten times. The chain combines TRBV9 with TRBJ2-7, with D tentatively TRBD2 (5 bases). V lost 4 bases and J 6 bases, leaving 20 bases between the germline ends. The CDR3 has 15 residues. In germline, CDR1 is SGDLS, CDR2 YYNGEE. For the CDR3, the DNA is TGTGCCAGCAGCCCGATGGGAGAGTTGGGCTCCGAGCAGTACTTC. Translation: CASSPMGELGSEQYF.

This clonotype was observed a single time. The chain employs TRBV6-1 and TRBJ2-1; the match to TRBD2 covers 8 bases. Germline values: CDR1 MNHNS, CDR2 SASEGT. The CDR3 consists of 15 residues. The junction had 11 bases not matched to a gene; V was cut back by 7 bases and J by 6 bases. The CDR3 is CASTQVASGCNEQFF. CDR3 DNA: TGTGCCAGCACCCAAGTGGCTAGCGGGTGCAATGAGCAGTTCTTC.

The sample holds a few counts of this clonotype. V is TRBV11-2 and J is TRBJ2-1, with 7 nucleotides matching TRBD2. Losses at the gene ends were 3 bases for V and 7 bases for J; bases not matched to a gene: 9. This CDR3 region has 15 residues. The germline gives CDR1 SGHAT, CDR2 FQNNGV. The CDR3 DNA reads as TGTGCCAGCAGCTTTTACGGGACTAATACAAATGAGCAGTTCTTC. Translation: CASSFYGTNTNEQFF.

This chain uses TRBV11-3 with TRBJ2-2; D is ambiguous. CDR1 SGHNT and CDR2 YENEEA come from the germline V gene. CDR3 size: 13 residues. Trimming left V 4 bases short and J 2 bases short, with 5 bases between. As DNA, the CDR3 is TGTGCCAGCAGCTGGACCAACACCGGGGAGCTGTTTTTT. This codes for CASSWTNTGELFF.

There are a few counts of this clonotype. CDR3 DNA: TGCGCCAGCAGCCCGGACAGGGCAGCTGGGCATCAGCCCCAGCATTTT. Translated, it gives CASSPDRAAGHQPQHF. The chain employs TRBV4-3 and TRBJ1-5; 8 bases line up with TRBD1. Germline trimming cut 4 bases from V and 5 bases from J; bases unmatched to any gene: 10. The germline CDR1 and CDR2 sequences are LGHNA and YSLEER. The length of the CDR3 is 16 residues.

This clonotype was counted ten times or more. The chain links TRBV7-2 to TRBJ2-1, with 13 bases that match TRBD2. Germline V gene lookup returns CDR1 SGHTA and CDR2 FQGNSA. Losses at the gene ends were 2 bases for V and 7 bases for J; bases not matched to a gene: 5. The CDR3 consists of 16 residues. The CDR3 DNA reads TGTGCCAGCAGCTTACCTGGGACTAGCGGGGCAAATGAGCAGTTCTTC. Protein: CASSLPGTSGANEQFF.

This clonotype was picked up many times. The chain recombines TRBV2 with TRBJ2-7, with D perhaps matching TRBD1 or TRBD2 (5 bases each). The CDR3 has 16 amino acids. The germline V gene encodes CDR1 SNHLY and CDR2 FYNNEI. Trimming left V 3 bases short and J 0 bases short, with 15 bases between. The CDR3 sequence: CASSDTPPGTSYEQYF. CDR3 sequence (DNA): TGTGCCAGCAGTGATACCCCCCCCGGGACCTCCTACGAGCAGTACTTC.